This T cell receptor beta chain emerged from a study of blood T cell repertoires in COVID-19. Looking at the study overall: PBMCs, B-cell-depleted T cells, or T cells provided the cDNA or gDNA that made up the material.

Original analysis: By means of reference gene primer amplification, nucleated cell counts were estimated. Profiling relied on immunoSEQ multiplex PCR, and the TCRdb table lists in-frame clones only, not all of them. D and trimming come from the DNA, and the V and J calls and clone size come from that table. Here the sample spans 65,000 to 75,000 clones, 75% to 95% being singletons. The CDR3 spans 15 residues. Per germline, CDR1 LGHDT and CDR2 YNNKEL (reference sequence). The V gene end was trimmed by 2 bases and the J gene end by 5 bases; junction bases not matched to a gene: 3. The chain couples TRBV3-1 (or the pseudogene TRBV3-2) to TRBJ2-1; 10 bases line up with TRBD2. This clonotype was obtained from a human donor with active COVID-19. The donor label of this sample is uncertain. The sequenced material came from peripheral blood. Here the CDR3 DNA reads TGTGCCAGCAGCCAATGGACTAGCGGTAACAATGAGCAGTTCTTC. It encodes CASSQWTSGNNEQFF.